This section outlines one T cell receptor beta chain sequence together with its context. The antigen remains unidentified. Germline and junction disagree at one end, which may indicate a read error. Additional DNA sequences in this sample encode the identical CDR3. Per germline, CDR1 SQVTM and CDR2 ANQGSEA. The CDR3 is 13 residues long. This PCR relied on a set of 60 Vbeta primers and 13 Jbeta primers. Assay: immunoSEQ multiplex PCR; the TCRdb copy retains only in-frame clones and omits some. The sample carries approximately 160,000 clones, over 70% recorded once. This sample was taken from a study of cytomegalovirus exposure and HLA in healthy donors. Whole-study results and caveats: Some V segments (TRBV6-2 and TRBV6-3 among them) were excluded as indistinguishable. A few CMV-associated chains were confirmed in vitro to be specific for CMV antigens.

The chain has TRBV29-1 and TRBJ2-2; possibly TRBD2 for D (5 bases). Sequenced material: PBMCs. The receptor was derived from a woman between 45 and 65 years old in good health and CMV-seropositive. Here the CDR3 DNA reads TGCAGCGCCCGTCGGGCGGAGGCCGGGGAACTGTTTTTT. Translation: CSARRAEAGELFF.